This is a list of T cell receptor beta chains from one sample in a study of molecular identifiers for immune sequencing clone quantification. MiXCR, applied by TCRdb to the PCR reads, yields one record per CDR3 protein. The data show about half a million distinct CDR3 sequences, about 25% seen once. Sequencing was done on a sample of naive CD8+ T cells from blood, with Jurkat cell RNA spiked in. Receptor source: a human donor in good health. Some libraries in this study had Jurkat cell RNA spiked in. Each CDR3 is given with its conserved first and last residue. A D gene is named only where the DNA matches it firmly. Expanded clones get a size class; other rows say once, few or many, or leave the size out.

v_call	d_call	j_call	clone_size	cdr3_nt	cdr3_aa
TRBV4-1	NA	TRBJ2-5	NA	TGCGCCAGCAGCCACCCACTGGGGCGAGAGACCCAGTACTTC	CASSHPLGRETQYF
TRBV5-3	TRBD2	TRBJ2-5	NA	TGTGCCAGCAGCTTCGGCGGGGGGAACCAAGGGACCCAGTACTTC	CASSFGGGNQGTQYF
TRBV4-2	TRBD2	TRBJ2-7	many	TGTGCCAGCAGCCAAGGCGTGGCTAGCGGCTACGAGCAGTACTTC	CASSQGVASGYEQYF
TRBV28	NA	TRBJ2-7	many	TGTGCCAGCAGCCCTCAAGTTTACGAGCAGTACTTC	CASSPQVYEQYF
TRBV28	TRBD2	TRBJ2-2	few	TGTGCCAGCAGTTTGGGACTAGCGGTCGGGGAGCTGTTTTTT	CASSLGLAVGELFF
TRBV20-1	NA	TRBJ2-7	NA	TGCAGTGCTCCCCAGGGGGCTAGCGGTGGTAGTGTGTGCGAGCAGTACTTC	CSAPQGASGGSVCEQYF
TRBV25-1	NA	TRBJ2-7	many	TGTGCCAGCAGTGAAGTGGGCTCCTACGAGCAGTACTTC	CASSEVGSYEQYF
TRBV27	NA	TRBJ2-7	few	TGTGCCAGCAGCCTGACAATTTCAGGGTCCGACTACGAGCAGTACTTC	CASSLTISGSDYEQYF
TRBV12-3/TRBV12-4	NA	TRBJ1-1	few	TGTGCCAGCAGTTTAGCGGGACTATTGAGGGAGGCTTTCTTT	CASSLAGLLREAFF
TRBV20-1	TRBD1	TRBJ2-7	few	TGCAGTGCTAGAGGGACAGGCAGGCCCTCCTACGAGCAGTACTTC	CSARGTGRPSYEQYF
TRBV7-9	TRBD1	TRBJ1-1	NA	TGTGCCAGCACCATCACGTGGGGACAGACAAACACTGAAGCTTTCTTT	CASTITWGQTNTEAFF
TRBV14	TRBD2	TRBJ2-3	NA	TGTGCCAGCAGCCAATGGACTAGCGGCACAGATACGCAGTATTTT	CASSQWTSGTDTQYF
TRBV12-3/TRBV12-4	NA	TRBJ2-5	NA	TGTGCCAGCAGCTTGTCCTTGACCGACAGGTCAGAAGAGACCCAGTACTTC	CASSLSLTDRSEETQYF
TRBV6-1	NA	TRBJ1-6	once	TGTGCCAGCACCCCCGGGGGCTCCTATAATTCACCCCTCCACTTT	CASTPGGSYNSPLHF
TRBV28	NA	TRBJ1-3	many	TGTGCCAGCAGTACCACACCGTCCGGAAACACCATATATTTT	CASSTTPSGNTIYF
TRBV11-2	TRBD2	TRBJ2-3	few	TGTGCCAGCAGCGGTCTGGGCAGGGAGGGGTATAGCACAGATACGCAGTATTTT	CASSGLGREGYSTDTQYF
TRBV27	TRBD1	TRBJ2-1	few	TGTGCCAGCAAGGGGACAGGGTCCCTTAATGAGCAGTTCTTC	CASKGTGSLNEQFF
TRBV28	NA	TRBJ1-1	NA	TGTGCCAGCAGTTGGCGGGGAAAGACGAACACTGAAGCTTTCTTT	CASSWRGKTNTEAFF
TRBV5-3	TRBD1	TRBJ1-4	NA	TGTGCCAGCAGCCGACAGACAGGGGGCTTGAGTGCTAATGAAAAACTGTTTTTT	CASSRQTGGLSANEKLFF
TRBV30	NA	TRBJ2-7	once	TGTGCCTGGAGTGCTGTGGAGTACGCCGAGCAGTACTTC	CAWSAVEYAEQYF
TRBV20-1	NA	TRBJ2-1	few	TGCAGTGCTAGAAGGAGGCGGACCGCAGACTCCTACAATGAGCAGTTCTTC	CSARRRRTADSYNEQFF
TRBV7-9	TRBD2	TRBJ2-7	NA	TGTGCCAGCAGCTCCGGGACAGGAGGGACTAGCGGGAGCGAGCAGTACTTC	CASSSGTGGTSGSEQYF
TRBV29-1	TRBD2	TRBJ2-1	NA	TGCAGCGTTGAAAGGGGACTAGCGGGAGGAATAGGGCAGGAGCAGTTCTTC	CSVERGLAGGIGQEQFF
TRBV4-3	TRBD1	TRBJ1-3	NA	TGCGCCAGCAGCCTTGGACAGGGATTCAATATTGGAAACACCATATATTTT	CASSLGQGFNIGNTIYF
TRBV20-1	NA	TRBJ1-1	few	TGCAGTGCTAGAGATATTGCCGGCTACACTGAAGCTTTCTTT	CSARDIAGYTEAFF
TRBV6-1	NA	TRBJ2-4	few	TGTGCCAGCAGTGAAAATGAGTTTGCTGGGGGAAACATTCAGTACTTC	CASSENEFAGGNIQYF